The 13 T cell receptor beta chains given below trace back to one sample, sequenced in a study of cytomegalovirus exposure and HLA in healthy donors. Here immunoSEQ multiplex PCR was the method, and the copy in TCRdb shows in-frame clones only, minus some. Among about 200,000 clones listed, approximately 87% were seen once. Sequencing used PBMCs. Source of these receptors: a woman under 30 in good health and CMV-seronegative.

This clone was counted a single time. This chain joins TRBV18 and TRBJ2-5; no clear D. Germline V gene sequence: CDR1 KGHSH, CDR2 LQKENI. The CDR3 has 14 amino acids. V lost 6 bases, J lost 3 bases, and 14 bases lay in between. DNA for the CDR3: TGTGCCAGCTCCCCTAGGCCAGCCGAAGAGACCCAGTACTTC. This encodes CASSPRPAEETQYF.

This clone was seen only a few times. CDR3 bases: TGTGCCAGCAGTTTAGCCCGGGACAGCTATAGCAATCAGCCCCAGCATTTT. Protein: CASSLARDSYSNQPQHF. V and J are TRBV28 and TRBJ1-5, with 7 bases that match TRBD1. Trimming removed 2 bases from V and 0 bases from J; junction bases left unmatched: 7. The CDR3 length is 17 residues. The V gene's germline CDR1 is MDHEN and CDR2 SYDVKM.

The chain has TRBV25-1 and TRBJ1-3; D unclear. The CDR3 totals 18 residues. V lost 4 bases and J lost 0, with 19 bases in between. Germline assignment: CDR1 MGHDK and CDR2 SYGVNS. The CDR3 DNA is TGTGCCAGCAGTGGCTTTACGTGGGCCCCAAACTCTGGAAACACCATATATTTT. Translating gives CASSGFTWAPNSGNTIYF. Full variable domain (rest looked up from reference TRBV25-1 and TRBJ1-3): EADIYQTPRYLVIGTGKKITLECSQTMGHDKMYWYQQDPGMELHLIHYSYGVNSTEKGDLSSESTVSRIRTEHFPLTLESARPSHTSQYLCASSGFTWAPNSGNTIYFGEGSWLTVV.

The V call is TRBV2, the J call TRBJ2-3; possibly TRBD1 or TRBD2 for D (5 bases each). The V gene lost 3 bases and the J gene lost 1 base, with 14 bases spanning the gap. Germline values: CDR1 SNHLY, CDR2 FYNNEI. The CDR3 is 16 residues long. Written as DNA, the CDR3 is TGTGCCAGCAGTGAGTCCAGGGAGAGTGGCACAGATACGCAGTATTTT. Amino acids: CASSESRESGTDTQYF.

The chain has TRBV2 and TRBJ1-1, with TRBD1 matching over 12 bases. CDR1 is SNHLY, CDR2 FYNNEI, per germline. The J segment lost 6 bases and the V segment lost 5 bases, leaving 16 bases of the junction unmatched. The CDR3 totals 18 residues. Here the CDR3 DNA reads TGTGCCAGCAGTCCTTTCTCCGGGACAGGGGGCAAGTGGGCTGAAGCTTTCTTT. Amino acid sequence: CASSPFSGTGGKWAEAFF.

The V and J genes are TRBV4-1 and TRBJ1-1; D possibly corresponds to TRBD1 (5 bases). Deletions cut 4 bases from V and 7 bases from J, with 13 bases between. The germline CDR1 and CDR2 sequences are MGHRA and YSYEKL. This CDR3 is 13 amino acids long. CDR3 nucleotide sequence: TGCGCCAGCAGCCGGCAGGGCGAGGGTGAAGCTTTCTTT. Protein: CASSRQGEGEAFF.

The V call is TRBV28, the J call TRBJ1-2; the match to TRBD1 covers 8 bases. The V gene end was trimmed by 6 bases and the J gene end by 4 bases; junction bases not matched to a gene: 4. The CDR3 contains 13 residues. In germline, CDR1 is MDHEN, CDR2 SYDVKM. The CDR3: CASRDRVGYGYTF. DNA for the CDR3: TGTGCCAGCAGGGACAGGGTGGGCTATGGCTACACCTTC.

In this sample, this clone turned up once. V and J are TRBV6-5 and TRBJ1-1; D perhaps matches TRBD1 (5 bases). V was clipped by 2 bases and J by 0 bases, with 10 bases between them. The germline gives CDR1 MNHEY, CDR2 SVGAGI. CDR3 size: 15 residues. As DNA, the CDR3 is TGTGCCAGCAGTTACCAGGGTCGAATGAACACTGAAGCTTTCTTT. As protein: CASSYQGRMNTEAFF.

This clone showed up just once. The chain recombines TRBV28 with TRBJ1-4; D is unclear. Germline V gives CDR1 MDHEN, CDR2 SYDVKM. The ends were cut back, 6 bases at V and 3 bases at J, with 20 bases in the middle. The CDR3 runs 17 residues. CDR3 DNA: TGTGCCAGCAGCCTAAGCTGGGGTCGTTGGGCTAATGAAAAACTGTTTTTT. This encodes CASSLSWGRWANEKLFF.

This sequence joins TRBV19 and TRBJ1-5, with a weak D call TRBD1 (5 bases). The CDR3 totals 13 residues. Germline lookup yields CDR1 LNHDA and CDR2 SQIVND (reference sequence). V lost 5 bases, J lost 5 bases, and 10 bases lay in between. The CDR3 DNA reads TGTGCCAGTAGTCTGACAGCCTATCAGCCCCAGCATTTT. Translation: CASSLTAYQPQHF.

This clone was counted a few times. CDR3 sequence (DNA): TGTGCCAGCAGTCGGACTAATGAAAAACTGTTTTTT. As protein: CASSRTNEKLFF. The chain has TRBV6-5 and TRBJ1-4; the D is unclear. V was cut by 5 bases and J by 2 bases, with 3 bases left in between. The CDR3 is 12 residues long. The germline gives CDR1 MNHEY, CDR2 SVGAGI.

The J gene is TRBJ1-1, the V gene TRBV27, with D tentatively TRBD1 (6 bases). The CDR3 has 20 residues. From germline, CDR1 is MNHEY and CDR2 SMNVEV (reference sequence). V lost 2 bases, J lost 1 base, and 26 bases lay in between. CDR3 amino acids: CASSLEGGGGGVRPNTEAFF. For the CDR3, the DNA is TGTGCCAGCAGTTTAGAGGGTGGAGGGGGAGGGGTTCGGCCGAACACTGAAGCTTTCTTT.

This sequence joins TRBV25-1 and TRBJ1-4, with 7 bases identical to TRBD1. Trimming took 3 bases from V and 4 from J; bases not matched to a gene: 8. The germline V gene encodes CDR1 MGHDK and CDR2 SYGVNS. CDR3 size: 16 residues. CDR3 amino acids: CASSDWTTGSNEKLFF. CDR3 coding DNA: TGTGCCAGCAGTGATTGGACGACAGGGAGTAATGAAAAACTGTTTTTT.